The 8 T cell receptor beta chains below come from one sample, sequenced in a study of vaccination and CD4 T cells after COVID-19. These receptors' antigens are unknown. Noted treatment: approximately 10-day PBMC culture with coronavirus spike peptide pools or control peptides (ViraFEST assay). Scientists ran DNA taken from cultured CD4+ T cells through the Oncomine TCR Beta short-read assay for sequencing. In TCRdb, the PCR reads were re-called with MiXCR into one record per CDR3 protein. The sample includes almost 20,000 distinct CDR3 sequences, around 50% of them seen just once. Sample: CD4+ T cells from blood, cultured in vitro. The receptors shown here come from a human donor who had recovered from COVID-19.

The V gene is TRBV28, the J gene TRBJ1-5, with 10 bases that match TRBD1. The V and J ends lost 3 bases and 7 bases, in that order; junction bases with no gene match: 9. Germline lookup yields CDR1 MDHEN and CDR2 SYDVKM. The CDR3 spans 16 residues. The CDR3 is CASSFDADRGDQPQHF. CDR3 coding DNA: TGTGCCAGCAGTTTCGATGCGGACAGGGGGGACCAGCCCCAGCATTTT. Together with reference TRBV28 and TRBJ1-5, the CDR3 gives the full variable domain: DVKVTQSSRYLVKRTGEKVFLECVQDMDHENMFWYRQDPGLGLRLIYFSYDVKMKEKGDIPEGYSVSREKKERFSLILESASTNQTSMYLCASSFDADRGDQPQHFGDGTRLSIL.

This chain uses TRBV7-8 with TRBJ1-2, with a weak D call TRBD1 (6 bases). Looked up from germline, CDR1 is SGHVS and CDR2 is FQNEAQ. The V gene lost 2 bases and the J gene lost 8 bases, with 12 bases spanning the gap. The CDR3 covers 13 residues. The chain's CDR3 is CASSLPYREGYTF. The CDR3 DNA reads TGTGCCAGCAGCTTACCGTACAGGGAGGGCTACACCTTC.

DNA of the CDR3: TGTGCCAGCAGTTTATTGGAGGGTGGGGACTATGGCTACACCTTC. Amino acid sequence: CASSLLEGGDYGYTF. V and J are TRBV28 and TRBJ1-2; no clear D. V was trimmed by 1 base and J by 3 bases, leaving 12 bases between them. The germline gives CDR1 MDHEN, CDR2 SYDVKM. The CDR3 is 15 residues long.

The V call is TRBV20-1, the J call TRBJ2-5; 8 positions match TRBD2. CDR3 size: 15 residues. Germline V gives CDR1 DFQATT, CDR2 SNEGSKA (reference sequence). The V and J ends lost 5 bases and 5 bases, in that order; junction bases with no gene match: 13. Written as DNA, the CDR3 is TGCAGTGCTGCCCTCCTCGCGGGGGGCGGGGAGACCCAGTACTTC. Its translation is CSAALLAGGGETQYF.

This clonotype was observed a handful of times. The V and J genes are TRBV7-6 and TRBJ2-3, with D hard to call. V was pared by 5 bases and J by 1 base, with 13 bases between. Germline CDR1 and CDR2: SGHVS and FNYEAQ. The CDR3 runs to 15 residues. CDR3 loop: CASSLRHVGTDTQYF. CDR3 nucleotides: TGTGCCAGCAGCCTAAGACACGTGGGCACAGATACGCAGTATTTT.

In this sample, this clonotype turned up a few times. The CDR3 DNA sequence: TGTGCCAGCAGCCGGGCCCCTAACTATGGCTACACCTTC. Its protein is CASSRAPNYGYTF. J is TRBJ1-2 and V is TRBV6-1; D not certain. Trimming took off 6 bases at V and 0 bases at J, with 8 bases between the two ends. The CDR3 extends over 13 amino acids. Germline V gene sequence: CDR1 MNHNS, CDR2 SASEGT.

The chain recombines TRBV6-5 with TRBJ1-3; 7 bases map to TRBD1. CDR1 and CDR2 (germline): MNHEY, SVGAGI. After removal of 0 bases from V and 2 bases from J, the junction contained 4 bases not matched to a gene. The CDR3 is made up of 16 amino acids. The CDR3, as DNA: TGTGCCAGCAGTTACTCGGACAGGCCGGCTGGAAACACCATATATTTT. Protein product: CASSYSDRPAGNTIYF.

The chain employs TRBV2 and TRBJ2-7, with D perhaps matching TRBD2 (7 bases). The V end lost 5 bases, the J end lost 0 bases, and 17 bases lay between the germline ends. CDR3 length: 16 amino acids. The V gene's germline CDR1 is SNHLY and CDR2 FYNNEI. The CDR3 loop is CASSWGGLLSSYEQYF. DNA for the CDR3: TGTGCCAGCAGTTGGGGGGGGCTTTTAAGCTCCTACGAGCAGTACTTC.